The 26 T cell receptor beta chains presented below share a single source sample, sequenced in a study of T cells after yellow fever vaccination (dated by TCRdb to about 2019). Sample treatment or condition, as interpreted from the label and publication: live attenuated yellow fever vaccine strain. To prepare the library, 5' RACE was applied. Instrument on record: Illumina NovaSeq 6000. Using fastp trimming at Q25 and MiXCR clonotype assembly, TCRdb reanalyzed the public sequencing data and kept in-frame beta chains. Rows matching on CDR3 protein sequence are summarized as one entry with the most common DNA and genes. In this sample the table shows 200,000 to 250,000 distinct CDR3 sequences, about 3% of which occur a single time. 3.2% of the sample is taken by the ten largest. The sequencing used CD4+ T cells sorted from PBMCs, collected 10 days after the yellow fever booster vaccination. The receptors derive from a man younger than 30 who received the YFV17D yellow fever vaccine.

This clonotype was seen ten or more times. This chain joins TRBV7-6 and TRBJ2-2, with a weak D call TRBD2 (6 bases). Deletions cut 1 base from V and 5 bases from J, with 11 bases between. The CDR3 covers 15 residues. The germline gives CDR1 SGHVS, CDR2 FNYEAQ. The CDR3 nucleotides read TGTGCCAGCAGCTTAGTCTTCGGAGGGACCGGGGAGCTGTTTTTT. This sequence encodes CASSLVFGGTGELFF.

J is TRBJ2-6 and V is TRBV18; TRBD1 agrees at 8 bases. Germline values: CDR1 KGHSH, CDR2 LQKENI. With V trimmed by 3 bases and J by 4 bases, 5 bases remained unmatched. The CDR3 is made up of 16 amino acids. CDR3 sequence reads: CASSPSGGFGANVLTF. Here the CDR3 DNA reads TGTGCCAGCTCACCGTCAGGGGGCTTCGGGGCCAACGTCCTGACTTTC.

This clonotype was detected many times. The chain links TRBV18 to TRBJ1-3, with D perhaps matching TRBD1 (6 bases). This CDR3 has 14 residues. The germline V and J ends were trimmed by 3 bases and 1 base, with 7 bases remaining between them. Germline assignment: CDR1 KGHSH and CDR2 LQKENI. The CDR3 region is CASSPTGSGNTIYF. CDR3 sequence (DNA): TGTGCCAGCTCACCGACAGGATCTGGAAACACCATATATTTT.

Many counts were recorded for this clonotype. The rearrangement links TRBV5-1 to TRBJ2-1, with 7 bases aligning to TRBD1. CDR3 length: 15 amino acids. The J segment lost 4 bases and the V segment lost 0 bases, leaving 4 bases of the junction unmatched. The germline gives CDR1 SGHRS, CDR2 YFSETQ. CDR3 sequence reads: CASSLDGTVYNEQFF. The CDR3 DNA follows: TGCGCCAGCAGCTTGGATGGGACAGTATACAATGAGCAGTTCTTC.

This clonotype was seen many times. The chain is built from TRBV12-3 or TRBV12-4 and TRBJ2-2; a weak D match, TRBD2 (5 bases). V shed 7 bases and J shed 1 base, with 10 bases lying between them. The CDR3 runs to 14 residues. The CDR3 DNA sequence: TGTGCCAGCATGAAACGGGGGAACACCGGGGAGCTGTTTTTT. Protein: CASMKRGNTGELFF.

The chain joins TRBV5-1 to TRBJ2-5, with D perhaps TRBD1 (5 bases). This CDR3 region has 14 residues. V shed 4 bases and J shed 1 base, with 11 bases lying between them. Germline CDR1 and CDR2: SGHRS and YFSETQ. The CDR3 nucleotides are TGCGCCAGCAGCCCGCGTGACAGCCAAGAGACCCAGTACTTC. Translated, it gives CASSPRDSQETQYF.

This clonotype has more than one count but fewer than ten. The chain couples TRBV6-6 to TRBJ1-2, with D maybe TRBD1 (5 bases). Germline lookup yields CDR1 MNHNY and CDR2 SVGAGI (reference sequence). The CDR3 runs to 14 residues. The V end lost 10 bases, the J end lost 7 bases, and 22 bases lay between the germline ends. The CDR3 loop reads CATSGGGRIGGYTF. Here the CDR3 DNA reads TGTGCCACCTCGGGGGGGGGACGTATCGGTGGCTACACCTTC.

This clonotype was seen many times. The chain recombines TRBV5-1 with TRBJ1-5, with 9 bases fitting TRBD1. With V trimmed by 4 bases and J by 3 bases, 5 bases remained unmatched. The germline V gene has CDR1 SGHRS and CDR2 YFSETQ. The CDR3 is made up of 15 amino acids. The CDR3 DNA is TGCGCCAGCAGCCCCGGGACAGGGCTCAATCAGCCCCAGCATTTT. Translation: CASSPGTGLNQPQHF. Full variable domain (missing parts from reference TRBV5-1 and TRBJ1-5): KAGVTQTPRYLIKTRGQQVTLSCSPISGHRSVSWYQQTPGQGLQFLFEYFSETQRNKGNFPGRFSGRQFSNSRSEMNVSTLELGDSALYLCASSPGTGLNQPQHFGDGTRLSIL.

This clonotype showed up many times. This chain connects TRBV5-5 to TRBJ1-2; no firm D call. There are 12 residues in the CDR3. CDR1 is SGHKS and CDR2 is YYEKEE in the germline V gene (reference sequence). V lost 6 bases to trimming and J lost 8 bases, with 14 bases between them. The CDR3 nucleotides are TGTGCCAGCAACAAATTGGGTTCCGGCTACACCTTC. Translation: CASNKLGSGYTF.

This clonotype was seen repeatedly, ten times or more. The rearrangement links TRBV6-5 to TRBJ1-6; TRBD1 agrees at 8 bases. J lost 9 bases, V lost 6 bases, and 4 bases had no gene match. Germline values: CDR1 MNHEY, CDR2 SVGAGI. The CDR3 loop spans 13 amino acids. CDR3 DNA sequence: TGTGCCAGCAGCGACAGGGGCGGTTCACCCCTCCACTTT. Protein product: CASSDRGGSPLHF.

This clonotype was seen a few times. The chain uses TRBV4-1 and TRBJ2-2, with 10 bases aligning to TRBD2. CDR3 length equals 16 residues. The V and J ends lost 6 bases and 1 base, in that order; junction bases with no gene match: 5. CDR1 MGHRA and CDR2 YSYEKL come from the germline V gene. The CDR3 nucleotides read TGCGCCAGCAGGAACGTAGCGGGGGGGAACACCGGGGAGCTGTTTTTT. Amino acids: CASRNVAGGNTGELFF.

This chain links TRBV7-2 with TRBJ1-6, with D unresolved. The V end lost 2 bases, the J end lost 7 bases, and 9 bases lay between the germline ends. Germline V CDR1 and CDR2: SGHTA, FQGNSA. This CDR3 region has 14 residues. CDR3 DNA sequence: TGTGCCAGCAGCTTAAGGACGGGGAATTCACCCCTCCACTTT. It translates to CASSLRTGNSPLHF.

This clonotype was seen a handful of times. The CDR3 here is CASSQAAGQGQYEQYF. CDR3 bases: TGTGCCAGCAGCCAAGCCGCGGGACAGGGACAGTACGAGCAGTACTTC. The rearrangement uses TRBV4-2 and TRBJ2-7, with 9 positions matching TRBD1. With 1 base clipped from V and 4 bases from J, the junction kept 8 bases outside the gene matches. The CDR3 runs to 16 residues. Germline assignment: CDR1 LGHNA and CDR2 YNFKEQ.

The CDR3 is CASTPRGGTAFSEQFF. Written as DNA, the CDR3 is TGTGCCAGCACTCCCAGGGGTGGGACAGCCTTTAGTGAGCAGTTCTTC. The chain has TRBV12-3 or TRBV12-4 and TRBJ2-1, with 7 bases that match TRBD1. The CDR3 is 16 residues long. The V and J ends lost 7 bases and 9 bases, in that order; junction bases with no gene match: 18.

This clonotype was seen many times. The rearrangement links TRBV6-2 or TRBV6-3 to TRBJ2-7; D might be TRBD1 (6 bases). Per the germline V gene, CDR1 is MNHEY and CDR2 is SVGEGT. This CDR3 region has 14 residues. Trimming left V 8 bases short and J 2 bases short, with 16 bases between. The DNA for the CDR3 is TGTGCCAGCGCGAGGGGGAGCCTTCCCTACGAGCAGTACTTC. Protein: CASARGSLPYEQYF.

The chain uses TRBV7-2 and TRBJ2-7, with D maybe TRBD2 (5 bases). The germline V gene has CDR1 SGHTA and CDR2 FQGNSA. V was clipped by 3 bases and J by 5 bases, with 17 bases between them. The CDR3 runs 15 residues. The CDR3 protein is CASSFSGAGWNEQYV. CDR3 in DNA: TGTGCCAGCAGCTTTTCGGGCGCGGGCTGGAACGAGCAGTACGTC.

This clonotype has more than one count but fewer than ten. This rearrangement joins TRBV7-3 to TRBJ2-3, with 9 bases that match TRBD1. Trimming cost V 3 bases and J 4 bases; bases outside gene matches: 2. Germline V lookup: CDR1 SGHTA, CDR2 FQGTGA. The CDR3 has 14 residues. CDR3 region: CASSFTGGSDTQYF. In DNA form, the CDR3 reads TGTGCCAGCAGCTTTACAGGGGGCTCAGATACGCAGTATTTT. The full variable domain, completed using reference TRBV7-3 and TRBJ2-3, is GAGVSQTPSNKVTEKGKYVELRCDPISGHTALYWYRQSLGQGPEFLIYFQGTGAADDSGLPNDRFFAVRPEGSVSTLKIQRTERGDSAVYLCASSFTGGSDTQYFGPGTRLTVL.

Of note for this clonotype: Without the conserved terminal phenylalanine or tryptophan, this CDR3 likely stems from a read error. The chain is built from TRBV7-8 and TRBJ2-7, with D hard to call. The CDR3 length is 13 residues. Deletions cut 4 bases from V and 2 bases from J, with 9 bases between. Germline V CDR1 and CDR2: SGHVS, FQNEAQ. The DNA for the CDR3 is TGTGCCAGCAGCTCGGACGTACCCTACGAGCAGTACTCC. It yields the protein CASSSDVPYEQYS.

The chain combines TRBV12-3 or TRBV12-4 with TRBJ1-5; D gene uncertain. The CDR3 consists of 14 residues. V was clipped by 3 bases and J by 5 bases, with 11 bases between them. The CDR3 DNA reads TGTGCCAGCAGTTTCGTACAAACCCATCAGCCCCAGCATTTT. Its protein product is CASSFVQTHQPQHF.

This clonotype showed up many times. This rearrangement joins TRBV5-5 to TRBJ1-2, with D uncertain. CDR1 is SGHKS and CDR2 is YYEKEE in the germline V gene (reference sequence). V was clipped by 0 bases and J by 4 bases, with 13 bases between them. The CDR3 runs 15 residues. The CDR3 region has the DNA TGTGCCAGCAGCTTGGTGGGCAGCCAACTCTATGGCTACACCTTC. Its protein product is CASSLVGSQLYGYTF.

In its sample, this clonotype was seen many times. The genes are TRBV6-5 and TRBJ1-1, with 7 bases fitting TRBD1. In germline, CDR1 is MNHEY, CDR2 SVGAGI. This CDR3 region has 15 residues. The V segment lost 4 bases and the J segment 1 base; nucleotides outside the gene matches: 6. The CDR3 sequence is CASSSGGNKNTEAFF. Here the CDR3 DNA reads TGTGCCAGCAGTTCAGGGGGTAACAAGAACACTGAAGCTTTCTTT.

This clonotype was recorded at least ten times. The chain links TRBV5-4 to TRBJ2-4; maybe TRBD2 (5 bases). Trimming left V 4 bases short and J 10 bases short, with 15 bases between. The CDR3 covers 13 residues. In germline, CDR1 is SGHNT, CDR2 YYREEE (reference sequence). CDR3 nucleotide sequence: TGTGCCAGCAGCATAGAGGGTGTAGGGATTCAGTACTTC. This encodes CASSIEGVGIQYF.

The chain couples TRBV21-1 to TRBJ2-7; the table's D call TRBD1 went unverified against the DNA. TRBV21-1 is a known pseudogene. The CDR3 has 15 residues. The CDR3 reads CASSTLTGDDYEQYF. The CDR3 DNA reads TGTGCCAGCAGCACTTTGACAGGGGACGACTACGAGCAGTACTTC.

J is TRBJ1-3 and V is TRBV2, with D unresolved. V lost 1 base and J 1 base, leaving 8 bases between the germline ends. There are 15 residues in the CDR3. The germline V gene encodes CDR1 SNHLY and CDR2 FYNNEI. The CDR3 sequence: CASSEGARSGNTIYF. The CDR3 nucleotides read TGTGCCAGCAGTGAAGGGGCTAGGTCTGGAAACACCATATATTTT.

The CDR3, as DNA: TGTGCCAGCAGTTACTGGCAGGGACCCTCCTACGAGCAGTACTTC. Translating gives CASSYWQGPSYEQYF. The V gene is TRBV6-5, the J gene TRBJ2-7, with D perhaps being TRBD1 or TRBD2 (5 bases each). The V gene's germline CDR1 is MNHEY and CDR2 SVGAGI. Trimming removed 1 base at V and 0 bases at J, with 10 bases between. The CDR3 is made up of 15 amino acids.

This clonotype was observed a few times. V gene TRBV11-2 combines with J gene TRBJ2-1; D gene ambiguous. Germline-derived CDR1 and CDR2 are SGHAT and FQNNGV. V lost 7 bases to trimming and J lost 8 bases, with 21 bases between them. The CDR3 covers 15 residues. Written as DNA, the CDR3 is TGTGCCAGCACCTCCCCGGCTAGGCTGGTTGATGAGCAGTTCTTC. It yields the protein CASTSPARLVDEQFF.